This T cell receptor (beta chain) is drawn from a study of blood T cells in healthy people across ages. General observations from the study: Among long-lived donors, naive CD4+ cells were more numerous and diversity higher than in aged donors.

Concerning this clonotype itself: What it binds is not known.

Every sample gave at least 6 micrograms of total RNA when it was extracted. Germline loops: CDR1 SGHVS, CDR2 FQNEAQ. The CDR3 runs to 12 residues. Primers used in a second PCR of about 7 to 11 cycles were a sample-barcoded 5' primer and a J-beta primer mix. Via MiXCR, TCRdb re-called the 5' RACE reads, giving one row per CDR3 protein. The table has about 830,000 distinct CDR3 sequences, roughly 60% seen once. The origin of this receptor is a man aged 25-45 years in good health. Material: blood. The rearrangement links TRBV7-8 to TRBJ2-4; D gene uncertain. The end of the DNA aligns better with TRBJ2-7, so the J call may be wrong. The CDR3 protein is CASSRRLDEQYF. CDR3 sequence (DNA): TGTGCCAGCAGCAGAAGGCTCGACGAGCAGTACTTC.